This entry is about one T cell receptor (beta chain). The antigen remains unidentified. Here immunoSEQ multiplex PCR was the method, and the copy in TCRdb shows in-frame clones only, minus some. The data show fewer than 35,000 clones, approximately 94% seen once. The V end was cut by 2 bases, the J end by 5 bases, with 12 bases between. Germline V gene data show CDR1 as MDHEN and CDR2 as SYDVKM. The CDR3 loop spans 14 amino acids. The sample comes from a study of T cells in localized non-small cell lung cancer. The study, taken as a whole, reports: Uninvolved adjacent lung had the highest recorded T cell clonality, with tumor below it. The study linked higher blood T cell density to longer overall survival. Sequencing was limited to one tumor region, leaving the possibility of heterogeneity open.

The sample in question was peripheral blood, obtained before any cancer treatment. This clonotype was sampled from a woman aged 35 to 69 with stage I lung adenocarcinoma. The chain couples TRBV28 to TRBJ2-5; weak D call: TRBD2 (6 bases). DNA for the CDR3: TGTGCCAGCAGTTTAACTAGCCCGCGGGAGACCCAGTACTTC. This encodes CASSLTSPRETQYF.